The next 6 T cell receptor beta chains were all read from a single sample in a study of cytomegalovirus exposure and HLA in healthy donors. The PCR ran on 60 Vbeta and 13 Jbeta primers. This table comes from immunoSEQ multiplex PCR, and its TCRdb copy is limited to in-frame clones, with some not included. The repertoire includes hundreds of thousands of clones, roughly 70% of them detected once, and under 3% sits in the top ten. Sequences were obtained from PBMCs. These TCRs come from a female donor in good health and CMV-seronegative.

This clone appeared a few times. The gene calls are TRBV28 and TRBJ2-7, with TRBD2 identical over 8 bases. Per germline, CDR1 MDHEN and CDR2 SYDVKM. CDR3 length: 14 residues. Germline trimming cut 3 bases from V and 7 bases from J; bases unmatched to any gene: 8. CDR3 region: CASSLTGGIGEQYF. The CDR3 DNA follows: TGTGCCAGCAGTTTGACGGGAGGGATAGGAGAGCAGTACTTC.

The rearrangement joins TRBV6-6 to TRBJ2-1, with TRBD2 matching 9 bases. J lost 6 bases, V lost 7 bases, and 10 bases had no gene match. The CDR3 sequence is 15 residues long. The V gene's germline CDR1 is MNHNY and CDR2 SVGAGI (reference sequence). The CDR3, as DNA: TGTGCCAGCATTAATAGCGGGAGCCTGCTCAATGAGCAGTTCTTC. Protein: CASINSGSLLNEQFF.

This chain connects TRBV7-9 to TRBJ2-7, with D maybe TRBD2 (6 bases). Germline V lookup: CDR1 SEHNR, CDR2 FQNEAQ (reference sequence). This CDR3 contains 14 residues. The ends were cut back, 5 bases at V and 3 bases at J, with 14 bases in the middle. CDR3 bases: TGTGCCAGCAGCCACGGGGACTGGGACTACGAGCAGTACTTC. As protein: CASSHGDWDYEQYF.

The chain uses TRBV19 and TRBJ2-1, with 7 positions matching TRBD2. The V and J ends lost 1 base and 4 bases, in that order; junction bases with no gene match: 1. This CDR3 spans 14 amino acids. Germline CDR1 is LNHDA and CDR2 is SQIVND (reference sequence). CDR3: CASSIGGGYNEQFF. DNA for the CDR3: TGTGCCAGTAGTATAGGGGGGGGGTACAATGAGCAGTTCTTC.

The J gene is TRBJ2-1, the V gene TRBV6-4; TRBD2 agrees at 15 bases. V dropped 4 bases and J dropped 0; count of bases not matched to a gene: 10. The germline gives CDR1 MRHNA, CDR2 SNTAGT. The CDR3 has 20 residues. The CDR3 spells CASSARGLAGGPSSYNEQFF. DNA for the CDR3: TGTGCCAGCAGTGCCCGAGGACTAGCGGGAGGGCCAAGCTCCTACAATGAGCAGTTCTTC.

The CDR3 loop is CASSYPGLAGVSTDTQYF. The CDR3, as DNA: TGTGCCAGCAGCTACCCGGGACTAGCGGGAGTCTCCACAGATACGCAGTATTTT. The chain recombines TRBV5-4 with TRBJ2-3, with 14 bases aligning to TRBD2. This CDR3 contains 18 residues. The V gene end was trimmed by 3 bases and the J gene end by 2 bases; junction bases not matched to a gene: 8. Germline-derived CDR1 and CDR2 are SGHNT and YYREEE (reference sequence).